The 15 T cell receptor beta chains below come from one sample, sequenced in a study of memory CD8 T cells in hepatitis C reinfection. Sequencing was performed with immunoSEQ multiplex PCR; in TCRdb, only in-frame clones are kept and a portion is missing. The sample lists some 50,000 clones; roughly 89% were seen once. Specified time point: late/post reinfection, 12 to 24 weeks after detection. Sorted cells were sequenced directly ex vivo without any in vitro expansion. The sequencing sample was made of naive CD8+ T cells sorted from blood. The receptors derive from a young man with hepatitis C virus infection.

The rearrangement uses TRBV5-5 and TRBJ1-4; 7 bases are a match to TRBD1. The CDR3 totals 15 residues. Germline V gene lookup returns CDR1 SGHKS and CDR2 YYEKEE (reference sequence). The ends lost 3 bases at V and 4 bases at J; junction bases unmatched: 6. The CDR3 loop reads CASSSDRVDNEKLFF. CDR3 bases: TGTGCCAGCAGCTCCGACAGGGTTGATAATGAAAAACTGTTTTTT.

The V gene is TRBV7-2, the J gene TRBJ1-2; TRBD1 matches 10 bases. CDR3 length: 14 residues. The germline gives CDR1 SGHTA, CDR2 FQGNSA. V dropped 8 bases and J dropped 3; count of bases not matched to a gene: 6. The CDR3 here is CASSRDRGDYGYTF. The DNA of the CDR3 is TGTGCCAGCTCAAGGGACAGGGGCGACTATGGCTACACCTTC.

This chain uses TRBV30 with TRBJ1-1, with TRBD1 as a possible D gene (5 bases). CDR1 GTSNPN and CDR2 SVGIG come from the germline V gene (reference sequence). With 0 bases removed from V and 4 bases from J, the gap between germline ends came to 15 bases. The CDR3 consists of 15 residues. This CDR3 is CAWSVGVGGGTEAFF. The CDR3 region has the DNA TGTGCCTGGAGTGTAGGGGTGGGGGGGGGCACTGAAGCTTTCTTT.

The chain couples TRBV7-7 to TRBJ2-1, with 12 bases identical to TRBD2. V was clipped by 5 bases and J by 5 bases; unmatched bases: 4. Germline V gives CDR1 SSHAT, CDR2 FNYEAQ (reference sequence). The CDR3 runs to 15 residues. The CDR3: CASSPRLAGDNEQFF. The CDR3 nucleotides are TGTGCCAGCAGCCCCCGACTAGCGGGGGACAATGAGCAGTTCTTC. The variable domain in full, completed from reference TRBV7-7 and TRBJ2-1, reads GAGVSQSPRYKVTKRGQDVTLRCDPISSHATLYWYQQALGQGPEFLTYFNYEAQPDKSGLPSDRFSAERPEGSISTLTIQRTEQRDSAMYRCASSPRLAGDNEQFFGPGTRLTVL.

The DNA for the CDR3 is TGTGCCAGCAGTTATTCCAGGGGGAGTAATTCACCCCTCCACTTT. Amino acid sequence: CASSYSRGSNSPLHF. This rearrangement joins TRBV6-6 to TRBJ1-6, with 7 bases lining up with TRBD1. This CDR3 is built from 15 residues. J was trimmed by 6 bases and V by 3 bases; bases with no gene match: 5. Germline CDR1 MNHNY, CDR2 SVGAGI (reference sequence).

V is TRBV27 and J is TRBJ2-7, with D possibly TRBD2 on 6 matching bases. This CDR3 comprises 11 residues. Trimming left V 3 bases short and J 7 bases short, with 7 bases between. Germline lookup yields CDR1 MNHEY and CDR2 SMNVEV (reference sequence). This chain's CDR3 is CASSFGGEQYV. DNA of the CDR3: TGTGCCAGCAGTTTTGGAGGGGAGCAGTACGTC.

Here the CDR3 reads CASGADTPEAFF. The CDR3 nucleotides read TGTGCCAGCGGGGCCGACACGCCTGAAGCTTTCTTT. The chain links TRBV7-9 to TRBJ1-1; D might be TRBD1 (5 bases). Trimming cost V 8 bases and J 6 bases, with 13 bases left between them. Germline V CDR1 and CDR2: SEHNR, FQNEAQ (reference sequence). The CDR3 has 12 residues. Using reference TRBV7-9 and TRBJ1-1 for the parts outside the CDR3, the full variable domain is DTGVSQNPRHKITKRGQNVTFRCDPISEHNRLYWYRQTLGQGPEFLTYFQNEAQLEKSRLLSDRFSAERPKGSFSTLEIQRTEQGDSAMYLCASGADTPEAFFGQGTRLTVV.

The J gene is TRBJ2-1, the V gene TRBV19; 10 bases align to TRBD1. The CDR3 contains 15 residues. Germline trimming cut 5 bases from V and 7 bases from J; bases unmatched to any gene: 8. Germline V CDR1 and CDR2: LNHDA, SQIVND (reference sequence). The CDR3 spells CASSPGDRGKNEQFF. CDR3 DNA: TGTGCCAGTAGTCCTGGGGACAGGGGTAAGAATGAGCAGTTCTTC.

The V and J genes are TRBV29-1 and TRBJ1-1; tentative D call: TRBD1 (5 bases). In germline, CDR1 is SQVTM, CDR2 ANQGSEA. Trimming removed 7 bases from V and 8 bases from J, with 11 bases in between. The length of the CDR3 is 10 residues. CDR3 protein: CSALEGEAFF. The DNA of the CDR3 is TGCAGCGCCTTGGAGGGGGAAGCTTTCTTT. Based on the CDR3 plus reference TRBV29-1 and TRBJ1-1, the full variable domain is SAVISQKPSRDICQRGTSLTIQCQVDSQVTMMFWYRQQPGQSLTLIATANQGSEATYESGFVIDKFPISRPNLTFSTLTVSNMSPEDSSIYLCSALEGEAFFGQGTRLTVV.

This clone was recorded a few times. The chain recombines TRBV5-6 with TRBJ1-5, with D maybe TRBD1 (5 bases). The V gene's germline CDR1 is SGHDT and CDR2 YYEEEE. This CDR3 contains 13 residues. Trimming took off 4 bases at V and 7 bases at J, with 12 bases between the two ends. The DNA for the CDR3 is TGTGCCAGCAGCCTGTGGGGGGACCAGCCCCAGCATTTT. It yields the protein CASSLWGDQPQHF.

This sequence joins TRBV7-9 and TRBJ2-2, with 11 nucleotides matching TRBD1. In germline, CDR1 is SEHNR, CDR2 FQNEAQ (reference sequence). The CDR3 consists of 15 residues. V trimming: 8 bases; J trimming: 7 bases; junction bases outside the gene matches: 9. The CDR3 DNA reads TGTGCCAGCGGGCGGACAGGGGGCTCTATCGGGGAGCTGTTTTTT. It codes for CASGRTGGSIGELFF.

The V gene is TRBV4-1, the J gene TRBJ2-3, with D possibly TRBD1 on 7 matching bases. CDR1 and CDR2 from the germline V gene are MGHRA and YSYEKL. The CDR3 covers 18 residues. V was trimmed by 4 bases and J by 2 bases, leaving 22 bases between them. For the CDR3, the DNA is TGCGCCAGCAGCCGGGGGCTCCCACCAGGGGGACTCACAGATACGCAGTATTTT. Translating gives CASSRGLPPGGLTDTQYF.

The chain uses TRBV10-3 and TRBJ2-7; D is ambiguous. V was trimmed by 2 bases and J by 10 bases, leaving 0 bases between them. The CDR3 extends over 8 amino acids. Germline V CDR1 and CDR2: ENHRY, SYGVKD. The CDR3: CAISEQYV. The CDR3 coding sequence is TGTGCCATCAGTGAGCAGTACGTC.

This chain uses TRBV19 with TRBJ1-5, with D perhaps TRBD1 (6 bases). Germline CDR1 and CDR2: LNHDA and SQIVND (reference sequence). The CDR3 contains 14 residues. V was clipped by 11 bases and J by 4 bases, with 18 bases between them. The CDR3 sequence is CAAQQGFGNQPQHF. Here the CDR3 DNA reads TGTGCCGCGCAGCAGGGGTTCGGGAATCAGCCCCAGCATTTT.

This clone was detected only once. The chain has TRBV15 and TRBJ1-3; D is possibly TRBD1 (5 bases). This CDR3 contains 16 residues. The germline CDR1 and CDR2 sequences are LNHNV and YYDKDF (reference sequence). V was cut by 3 bases and J by 1 base, with 13 bases left in between. The CDR3 bases are TGTGCCACCAGCAGCGGCCCAGGGTTTTCTGGAAACACCATATATTTT. Protein sequence: CATSSGPGFSGNTIYF.